The 8 T cell receptor beta chains below come from one sample, sequenced in a study of tumor and adjacent non-tumor tissue in lung cancer. The library came from three nested PCR rounds adapted from ARM-PCR protocols. TCRdb reanalysed the multiplex PCR reads using MiXCR and keeps one entry per CDR3 protein. The sample shows about 80,000 distinct CDR3 sequences, less than 75% of them seen only once. RNA was extracted from bulk tissue without any cell sorting. What was sequenced was lung tumor tissue. These receptors all come from a woman between 65 and 79 years old with non-small cell lung cancer.

For this clonotype: One base away lies a much larger clone, so this may be a sequencing read error. The V and J genes are TRBV30 and TRBJ2-1, with a weak D call TRBD2 (7 bases). The ends were cut back, 1 base at V and 3 bases at J, with 19 bases in the middle. Germline V gives CDR1 GTSNPN, CDR2 SVGIG (reference sequence). CDR3 size: 17 residues. The CDR3 region is CAWSDPGASGIYNEQFF. In DNA, the CDR3 is TGTGCCTGGAGTGATCCAGGGGCTAGCGGAATCTACAATGAGCAGTTCTTC.

The genes are TRBV20-1 and TRBJ2-3, with 9 nucleotides matching TRBD2. Per the germline V gene, CDR1 is DFQATT and CDR2 is SNEGSKA (reference sequence). The length of the CDR3 is 16 residues. Trimming at V came to 7 bases and at J to 1 base, leaving 12 bases not matched to a gene. The CDR3 region has the DNA TGCAGTGTTCTAGCGGGAAGGGGAGGCGGCACAGATACGCAGTATTTT. Its translation is CSVLAGRGGGTDTQYF.

The table lists this clonotype with a count of one. A junction end diverges from the germline sequence, so it may reflect a read error. V is TRBV7-8 and J is TRBJ2-1; no reliable D call. Germline CDR1 is SGHVS and CDR2 is FQNEAQ. The length of the CDR3 is 14 residues. The CDR3 region has the DNA TGTGCCAGCAGCTTAGCGGGGAAATACAATGAGCAGTTATTC. It codes for CASSLAGKYNEQLF.

On this clonotype: Here the CDR3 omits its conserved ending phenylalanine or tryptophan, so a read error is the likely source. The DNA is omitted, as the CDR3 cannot be located on it reliably, and the CDR3 follows TCRdb's listing. The gene calls are TRBV20-1 and TRBJ2-1; the D call of TRBD1 is as the table states it, not checked on the DNA. Germline CDR1 is DFQATT and CDR2 is SNEGSKA (reference sequence). Including both end residues, the CDR3 is 13 amino acids long. The CDR3 sequence: CSANRGRFNEPFL.

On this clonotype itself: At one boundary the junction diverges from the germline segment, which might be a read error. CDR3 DNA: TGTGCCAGCATCCAAGAATGGACTAGCTGGAGAAAGGGTGCCTCTTTTGATACGCAGTATTTT. Its protein is CASIQEWTSWRKGASFDTQYF. The genes are TRBV4-2 and TRBJ2-3; 8 bases agree with TRBD2. Germline values: CDR1 LGHNA, CDR2 YNFKEQ. The CDR3 has 21 amino acids.

This CDR3 reads CASSFAGVSSNEQFF. CDR3 bases: TGTGCCAGCAGTTTCGCGGGGGTTAGCTCCAATGAGCAGTTCTTC. J is TRBJ2-1 and V is TRBV12-3 or TRBV12-4; 7 nucleotides match TRBD2. V dropped 3 bases and J dropped 6; count of bases not matched to a gene: 8. This CDR3 is built from 15 residues.

The chain's CDR3 is CASGLCRTGGGHDEQFF. The CDR3 coding sequence is TGTGCTAGTGGTTTGTGTCGAACAGGGGGCGGCCACGATGAGCAGTTCTTC. The V and J genes are TRBV12-5 and TRBJ2-1; 9 bases map to TRBD1. V lost 2 bases to trimming and J lost 8 bases; unmatched junction nucleotides: 13. Germline V CDR1 and CDR2: LGHNT, FRNRAP. The CDR3 loop spans 17 amino acids.

Of note for this clonotype: The junction and the germline gene differ at one end; a read error may be behind it. The rearrangement links TRBV5-4 to TRBJ2-1, with D uncertain. This CDR3 spans 14 amino acids. Per germline, CDR1 SGHNT and CDR2 YYREEE (reference sequence). This chain's CDR3 is CAISLSGAYNEKFF. CDR3 DNA: TGTGCCATCAGCTTGTCCGGAGCCTACAATGAGAAGTTCTTC.